This is a list of T cell receptor beta chains from one sample in a study of CDR3 diversity in severe acne. A single record per CDR3 protein comes from TCRdb applying MiXCR to the PCR reads. The sample shows approximately 90,000 distinct CDR3 sequences, 45% to 50% of them seen only once. Sample: blood. All receptors come from a male donor with severe acne vulgaris. The CDR3 runs from the conserved cysteine through the conserved F or W. Each record gives: J gene, clone size, V gene, D gene, CDR3 protein, CDR3 DNA. D genes are given only for firm matches. Not all rows give a size; the values are once, few, many and, for expanded clones, a class.

TRBJ2-3 | NA | TRBV18 | TRBD1 | CASSPTTGALDTQYF | TGTGCCAGCTCACCAACGACAGGGGCTTTGGATACGCAGTATTTT
TRBJ2-7 | many | TRBV30 | NA | CAWSPTDYEQYF | TGTGCCTGGAGTCCCACTGATTACGAGCAGTACTTC
TRBJ1-5 | few | TRBV19 | NA | CASSGLTRRRAQHF | TGTGCCAGTAGTGGGCTGACCAGGCGGAGGGCCCAGCATTTT
TRBJ2-5 | NA | TRBV7-3 | NA | CASSPGQSPGTQYF | TGTGCCAGCAGCCCCGGACAGTCTCCCGGGACCCAGTACTTC
TRBJ2-5 | NA | TRBV4-1 | TRBD2 | CASARTSGRETQYF | TGCGCCAGCGCCCGGACTAGCGGGAGGGAGACCCAGTACTTC
TRBJ2-5 | NA | TRBV25-1 | NA | CASSETPTGRQETQYF | TGTGCCAGCAGTGAAACCCCGACAGGTCGACAAGAGACCCAGTACTTC
TRBJ1-2 | NA | TRBV25-1 | TRBD1 | CASSMTGGGYGYTF | TGTGCCAGCAGTATGACAGGGGGCGGCTATGGCTACACCTTC
TRBJ1-3 | NA | TRBV4-1 | NA | CASSQVAGRTNTIYF | TGCGCCAGCAGCCAAGTGGCAGGGAGAACCAACACCATATATTTT
TRBJ2-7 | NA | TRBV5-1 | TRBD1 | CASSLAGQGAYEQYF | TGCGCCAGCAGCTTGGCCGGACAGGGGGCTTACGAGCAGTACTTC
TRBJ2-3 | few | TRBV24-1 | TRBD2 | CATSPGLAGKTDTQYF | TGTGCCACCTCGCCGGGACTAGCGGGAAAGACAGATACGCAGTATTTT
TRBJ2-1 | NA | TRBV15 | TRBD2 | CATSSGLAGVEQFF | TGTGCCACCAGCAGCGGACTAGCGGGAGTTGAGCAGTTCTTC
TRBJ2-2 | NA | TRBV7-9 | TRBD1 | CASRTGTGELFF | TGTGCCAGCCGGACAGGGACCGGGGAGCTGTTTTTT
TRBJ2-7 | once | TRBV7-2 | TRBD2 | CASSIGGAWQYF | TGTGCCAGCAGTATCGGGGGGGCCTGGCAGTACTTC
TRBJ1-2 | many | TRBV5-6 | NA | CASGGTALPGYTF | TGTGCCAGCGGGGGGACGGCTCTTCCCGGCTACACCTTC
TRBJ2-7 | NA | TRBV20-1 | NA | CSARDIQEPYEQYF | TGCAGTGCTAGAGATATCCAGGAGCCCTACGAGCAGTACTTC
TRBJ1-1 | NA | TRBV6-1 | NA | CASSEPLQPSLAQF | TGTGCCAGCAGTGAACCTCTGCAGCCTTCTTTGGCCCAGTTT
TRBJ1-6 | NA | TRBV27 | TRBD1 | CASRSGQEFGSPLHF | TGTGCCAGCAGGTCGGGACAGGAATTTGGTTCACCCCTCCACTTT
TRBJ1-2 | NA | TRBV7-6 | TRBD1 | CASSHPTGDGYTF | TGTGCCAGCAGCCACCCGACAGGGGACGGCTACACCTTC
TRBJ2-3 | many | TRBV7-3 | TRBD1 | CASSHGQGADTQYF | TGTGCCAGCAGCCACGGACAGGGCGCAGATACGCAGTATTTT
TRBJ2-5 | NA | TRBV12-3/TRBV12-4 | TRBD2 | CASSSGTSGGTQYF | TGTGCCAGCAGTTCCGGGACTAGTGGTGGGACCCAGTACTTC
TRBJ2-5 | NA | TRBV24-1 | NA | CATSDRTVGETQYF | TGTGCCACCAGTGATCGGACCGTCGGGGAGACCCAGTACTTC
TRBJ2-7 | NA | TRBV20-1 | TRBD1 | CSARGWTGGEYEQYF | TGCAGTGCTAGGGGATGGACAGGGGGAGAGTACGAGCAGTACTTC
TRBJ1-6 | few | TRBV6-6 | NA | CASSYGRGSFNSPLHF | TGTGCCAGCAGTTATGGCAGGGGAAGTTTCAATTCACCCCTCCACTTT
TRBJ1-6 | NA | TRBV12-3/TRBV12-4 | NA | CASSLALGGSPLHF | TGTGCCAGCAGTTTAGCTCTTGGGGGTTCACCCCTCCACTTT
TRBJ1-4 | NA | TRBV5-4 | TRBD1 | CASSFQGANEKLFF | TGTGCCAGCAGCTTTCAGGGGGCTAATGAAAAACTGTTTTTT